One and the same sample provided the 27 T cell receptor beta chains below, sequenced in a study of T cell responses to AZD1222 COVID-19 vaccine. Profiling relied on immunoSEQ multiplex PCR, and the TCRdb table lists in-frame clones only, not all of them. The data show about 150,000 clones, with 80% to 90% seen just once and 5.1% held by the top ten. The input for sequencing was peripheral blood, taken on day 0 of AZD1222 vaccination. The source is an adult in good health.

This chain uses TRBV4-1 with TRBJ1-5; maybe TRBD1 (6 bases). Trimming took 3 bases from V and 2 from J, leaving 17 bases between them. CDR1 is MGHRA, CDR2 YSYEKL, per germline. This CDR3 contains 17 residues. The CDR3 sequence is CASSHPPIRQGNQPQHF. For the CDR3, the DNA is TGCGCCAGCAGCCATCCCCCTATCCGACAGGGCAATCAGCCCCAGCATTTT.

The CDR3 nucleotides are TGTGCCAGCAGCCAAGATGCGTGGGTAGACTCTGGAAACACCATATATTTT. Translation gives CASSQDAWVDSGNTIYF. The chain uses TRBV4-2 and TRBJ1-3; D not certain. The ends were cut back, 0 bases at V and 0 bases at J, with 12 bases in the middle. The germline V gene encodes CDR1 LGHNA and CDR2 YNFKEQ. This CDR3 has 17 amino acids.

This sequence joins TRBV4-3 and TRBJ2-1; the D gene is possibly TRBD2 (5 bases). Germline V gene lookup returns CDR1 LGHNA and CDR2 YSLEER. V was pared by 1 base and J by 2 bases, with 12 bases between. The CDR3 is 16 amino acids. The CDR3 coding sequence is TGCGCCAGCAGCCAAGTCCGGGGTTCCCCCTACAATGAGCAGTTCTTC. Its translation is CASSQVRGSPYNEQFF.

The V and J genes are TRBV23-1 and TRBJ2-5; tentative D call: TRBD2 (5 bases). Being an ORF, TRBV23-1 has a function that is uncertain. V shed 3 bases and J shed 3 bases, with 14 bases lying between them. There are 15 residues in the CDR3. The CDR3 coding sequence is TGCGCCAGCAGTCATGAAAGTTGGAGGAAAGAGACCCAGTACTTC. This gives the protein CASSHESWRKETQYF.

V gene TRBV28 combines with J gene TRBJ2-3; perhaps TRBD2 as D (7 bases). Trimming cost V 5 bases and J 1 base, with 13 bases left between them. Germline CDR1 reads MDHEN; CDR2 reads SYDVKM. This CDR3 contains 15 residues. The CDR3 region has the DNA TGTGCCAGCAGTCCTGGGGGGGCGGGCACAGATACGCAGTATTTT. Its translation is CASSPGGAGTDTQYF.

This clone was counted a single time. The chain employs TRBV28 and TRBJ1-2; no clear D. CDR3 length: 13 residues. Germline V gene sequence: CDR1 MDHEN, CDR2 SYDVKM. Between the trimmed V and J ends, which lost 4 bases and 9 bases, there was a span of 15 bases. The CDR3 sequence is CASSSVEHGRYTF. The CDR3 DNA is TGTGCCAGCAGTTCAGTAGAACACGGGCGCTACACCTTC.

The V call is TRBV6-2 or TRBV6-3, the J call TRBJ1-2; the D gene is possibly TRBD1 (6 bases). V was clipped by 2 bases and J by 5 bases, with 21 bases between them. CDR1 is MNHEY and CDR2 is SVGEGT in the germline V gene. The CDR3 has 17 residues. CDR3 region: CASSYRGLREGQYGYTF. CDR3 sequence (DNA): TGTGCCAGCAGTTACCGCGGGCTGAGGGAGGGACAATATGGCTACACCTTC.

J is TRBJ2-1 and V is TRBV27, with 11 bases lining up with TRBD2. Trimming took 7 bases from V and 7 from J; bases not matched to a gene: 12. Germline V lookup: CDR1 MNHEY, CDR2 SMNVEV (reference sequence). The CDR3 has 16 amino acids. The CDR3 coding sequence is TGTGCCAGCACCTTCCGGACTAGCGGGCCAGGGAATGAGCAGTTCTTC. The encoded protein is CASTFRTSGPGNEQFF.

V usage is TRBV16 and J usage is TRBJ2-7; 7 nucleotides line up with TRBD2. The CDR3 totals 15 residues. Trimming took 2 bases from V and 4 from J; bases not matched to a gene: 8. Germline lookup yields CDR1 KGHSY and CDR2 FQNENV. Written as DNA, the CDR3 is TGTGCCAGCAGCCAAGGCGCTAGCGGATCATACGAGCAGTACTTC. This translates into CASSQGASGSYEQYF.

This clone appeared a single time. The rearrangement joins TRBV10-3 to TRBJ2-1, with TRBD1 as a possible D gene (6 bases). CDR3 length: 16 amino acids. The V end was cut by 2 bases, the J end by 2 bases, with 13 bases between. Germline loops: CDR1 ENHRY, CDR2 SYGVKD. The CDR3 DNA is TGTGCCATCAGTGAGGAGGAACAGGGAACCTACAATGAGCAGTTCTTC. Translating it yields CAISEEEQGTYNEQFF.

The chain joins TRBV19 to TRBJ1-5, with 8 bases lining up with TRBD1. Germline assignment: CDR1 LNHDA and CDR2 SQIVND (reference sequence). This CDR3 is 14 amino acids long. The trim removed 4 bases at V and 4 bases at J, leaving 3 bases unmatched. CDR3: CASSNRQGNQPQHF. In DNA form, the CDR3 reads TGTGCCAGTAGTAACCGACAGGGGAATCAGCCCCAGCATTTT.

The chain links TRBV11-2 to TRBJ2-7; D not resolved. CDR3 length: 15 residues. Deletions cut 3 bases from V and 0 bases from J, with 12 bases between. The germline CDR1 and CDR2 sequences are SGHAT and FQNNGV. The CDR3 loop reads CASSFRGESSYEQYF. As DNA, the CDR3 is TGTGCCAGCAGCTTCCGCGGCGAATCCTCCTACGAGCAGTACTTC.

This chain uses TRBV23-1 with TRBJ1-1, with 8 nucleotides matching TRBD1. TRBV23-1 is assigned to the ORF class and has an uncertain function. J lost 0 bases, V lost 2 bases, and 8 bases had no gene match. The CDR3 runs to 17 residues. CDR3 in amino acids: CASSQGDRSPMNTEAFF. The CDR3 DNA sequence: TGCGCCAGCAGTCAAGGGGACAGGTCGCCTATGAACACTGAAGCTTTCTTT.

This chain's CDR3 is CASSDVTIPGELFF. The CDR3 DNA is TGTGCCAGCAGTGATGTCACGATCCCCGGGGAGCTGTTTTTT. The chain links TRBV6-2 or TRBV6-3 to TRBJ2-2; D gene unclear. The CDR3 is 14 residues long. Germline CDR1 and CDR2: MNHEY and SVGEGT. The germline V and J ends were trimmed by 5 bases and 6 bases, with 13 bases remaining between them.

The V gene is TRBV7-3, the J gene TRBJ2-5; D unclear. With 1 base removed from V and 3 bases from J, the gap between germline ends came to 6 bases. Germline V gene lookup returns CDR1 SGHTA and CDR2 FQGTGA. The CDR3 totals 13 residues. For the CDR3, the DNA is TGTGCCAGCAGCTTAAATGGGAAAGAGACCCAGTACTTC. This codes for CASSLNGKETQYF.

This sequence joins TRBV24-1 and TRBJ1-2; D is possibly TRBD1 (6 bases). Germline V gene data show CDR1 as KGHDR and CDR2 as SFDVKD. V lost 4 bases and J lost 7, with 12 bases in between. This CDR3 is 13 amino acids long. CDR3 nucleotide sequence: TGTGCCACCAGTGAAGGGACATATATTGGCTACACCTTC. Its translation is CATSEGTYIGYTF.

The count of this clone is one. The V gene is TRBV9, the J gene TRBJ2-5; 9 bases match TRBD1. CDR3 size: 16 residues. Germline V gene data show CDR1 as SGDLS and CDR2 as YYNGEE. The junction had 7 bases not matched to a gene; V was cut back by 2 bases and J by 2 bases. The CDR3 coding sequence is TGTGCCAGCAGCGTCCACCCGGACAGGGGACAAGAGACCCAGTACTTC. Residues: CASSVHPDRGQETQYF.

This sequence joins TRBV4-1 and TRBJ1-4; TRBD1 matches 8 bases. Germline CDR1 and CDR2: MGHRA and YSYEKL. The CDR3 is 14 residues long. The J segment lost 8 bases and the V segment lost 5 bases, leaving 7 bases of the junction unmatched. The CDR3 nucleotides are TGCGCCAGCAGCTACGGACAGGGCGAGGAAAAACTGTTTTTT. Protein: CASSYGQGEEKLFF.

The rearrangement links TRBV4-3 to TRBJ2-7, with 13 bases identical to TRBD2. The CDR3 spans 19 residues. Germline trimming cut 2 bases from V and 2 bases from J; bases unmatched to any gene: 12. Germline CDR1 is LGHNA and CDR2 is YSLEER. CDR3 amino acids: CASSQRQSGTSGVTYEQYF. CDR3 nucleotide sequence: TGCGCCAGCAGCCAAAGACAATCCGGGACTAGCGGGGTTACCTACGAGCAGTACTTC.

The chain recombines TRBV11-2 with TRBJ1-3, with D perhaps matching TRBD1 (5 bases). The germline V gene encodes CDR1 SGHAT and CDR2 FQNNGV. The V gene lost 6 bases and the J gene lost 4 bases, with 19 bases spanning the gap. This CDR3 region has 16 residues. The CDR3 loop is CASSFTNTGPGNTIYF. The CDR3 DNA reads TGTGCCAGCAGTTTCACAAACACAGGACCCGGAAACACCATATATTTT.

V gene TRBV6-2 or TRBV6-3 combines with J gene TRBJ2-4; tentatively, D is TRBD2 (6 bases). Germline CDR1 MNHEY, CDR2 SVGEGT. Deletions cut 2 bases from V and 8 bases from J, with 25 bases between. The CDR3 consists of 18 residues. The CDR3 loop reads CASSYAPSLADLRDIQYF. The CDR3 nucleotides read TGTGCCAGCAGTTACGCTCCCAGTTTAGCGGACCTTAGGGACATTCAGTACTTC.

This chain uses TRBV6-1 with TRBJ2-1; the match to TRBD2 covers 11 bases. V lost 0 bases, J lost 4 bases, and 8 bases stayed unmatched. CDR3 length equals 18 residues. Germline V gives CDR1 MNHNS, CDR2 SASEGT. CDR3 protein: CASSEALGASGRYNEQFF. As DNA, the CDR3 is TGTGCCAGCAGTGAAGCCCTAGGGGCTAGCGGGAGGTACAATGAGCAGTTCTTC.

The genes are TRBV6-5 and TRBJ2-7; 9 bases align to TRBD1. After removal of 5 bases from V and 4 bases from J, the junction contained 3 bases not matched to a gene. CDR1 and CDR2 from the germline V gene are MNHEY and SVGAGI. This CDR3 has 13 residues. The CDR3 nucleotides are TGTGCCAGCAGTAGACAGGGGGAATACGAGCAGTACTTC. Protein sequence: CASSRQGEYEQYF.

The CDR3 DNA reads as TGTGCCAGCTCACGCGACAGGTGGAATTCACCCCTCCACTTT. This encodes CASSRDRWNSPLHF. The V and J genes are TRBV18 and TRBJ1-6; perhaps TRBD1 as D (6 bases). CDR1 and CDR2 from the germline V gene are KGHSH and LQKENI. The V and J ends lost 4 bases and 7 bases respectively, with 11 bases between them. The CDR3 runs to 14 residues.

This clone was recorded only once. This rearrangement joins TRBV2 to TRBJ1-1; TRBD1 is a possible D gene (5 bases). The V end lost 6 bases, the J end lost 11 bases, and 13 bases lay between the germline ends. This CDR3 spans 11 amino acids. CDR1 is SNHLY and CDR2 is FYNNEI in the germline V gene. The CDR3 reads CASRVDAGAFF. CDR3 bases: TGTGCCAGCAGGGTGGACGCAGGGGCTTTCTTT.

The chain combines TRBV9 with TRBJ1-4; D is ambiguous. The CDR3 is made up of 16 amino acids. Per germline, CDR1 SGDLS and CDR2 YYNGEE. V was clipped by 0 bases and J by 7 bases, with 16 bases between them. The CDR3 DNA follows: TGTGCCAGCAGCGTAGCATCTGGGAGGCAAGGTGAAAAACTGTTTTTT. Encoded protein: CASSVASGRQGEKLFF.

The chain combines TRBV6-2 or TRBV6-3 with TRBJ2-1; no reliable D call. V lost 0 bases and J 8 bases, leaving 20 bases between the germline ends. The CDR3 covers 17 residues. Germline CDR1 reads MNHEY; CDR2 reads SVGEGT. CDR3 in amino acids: CASSYSGLGPMSDEQFF. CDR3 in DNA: TGTGCCAGCAGTTACTCCGGTCTAGGGCCGATGAGCGATGAGCAGTTCTTC.